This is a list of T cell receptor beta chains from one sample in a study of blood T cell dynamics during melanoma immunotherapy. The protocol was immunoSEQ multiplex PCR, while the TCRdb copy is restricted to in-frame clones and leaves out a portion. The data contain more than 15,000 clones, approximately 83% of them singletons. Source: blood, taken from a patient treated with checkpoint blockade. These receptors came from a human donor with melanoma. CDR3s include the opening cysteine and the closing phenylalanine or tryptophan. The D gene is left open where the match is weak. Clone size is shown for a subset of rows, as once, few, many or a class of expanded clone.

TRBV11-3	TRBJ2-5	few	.	TGTGCCAGCAGCAATCAAGAGACCCAGTACTTC	CASSNQETQYF
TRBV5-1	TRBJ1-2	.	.	TGCGCCAGCAGCTTGGCGCCGAATGGTGGCTACACCTTC	CASSLAPNGGYTF
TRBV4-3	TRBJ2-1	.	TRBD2	TGCGCCAGCAGCCAAGATCTTTTGACTAGCGGGAGGTCGGGGTCCTACAATGAGCAGTTCTTC	CASSQDLLTSGRSGSYNEQFF
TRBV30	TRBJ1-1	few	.	TGTGCCTGGATTTGGTCAGGGGAGGCTTTCTTT	CAWIWSGEAFF
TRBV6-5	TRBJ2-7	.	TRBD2	TGTGCCAGCAGGGTGATAGCGGGATGGGGCGAGCAGTACTTC	CASRVIAGWGEQYF
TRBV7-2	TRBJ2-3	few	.	TGTGCCAGCACCCTTTTAGCTTCAGATACGCAGTATTTT	CASTLLASDTQYF
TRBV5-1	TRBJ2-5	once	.	TGCGCCAGCAGCTTGGTGGACAGCCAAGAGACCCAGTACTTC	CASSLVDSQETQYF
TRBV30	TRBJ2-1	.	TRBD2	TGTGCCACCACCCCGGGACTAGCGGCCTCTAGCTCCTACAATGAGCAGTTCTTC	CATTPGLAASSSYNEQFF
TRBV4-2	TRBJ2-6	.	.	TGTGCCAGCAGCCAAGGATCCGGCTTTTCTGGGGCCAACGTCCTGACTTTC	CASSQGSGFSGANVLTF
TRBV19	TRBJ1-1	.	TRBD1	TGTGCCAGTAGTATCACAGGGGTACAGATGAACACTGAAGCTTTCTTT	CASSITGVQMNTEAFF
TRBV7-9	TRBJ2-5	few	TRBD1	TGTGCCAGCAGCTTTTATGTTGGGACAGCACAAGAGACCCAGTACTTC	CASSFYVGTAQETQYF
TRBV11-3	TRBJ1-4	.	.	TGTGCCAGCAGCCCCGGGCCCCGGCCTGAAAAACTGTTTTTT	CASSPGPRPEKLFF
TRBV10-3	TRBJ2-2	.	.	TGTGCCATCAGTGTCGCCCAGACCGGGGAGCTGTTTTTT	CAISVAQTGELFF
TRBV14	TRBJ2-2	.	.	TGTGCCAGCAGCCAAGGACAGTTTCCCGGGGAGCTGTTTTTT	CASSQGQFPGELFF
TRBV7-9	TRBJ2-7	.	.	TGTGCCAGCAGCTTAGCGGGCGGAGCCTACGAGCAGTACTTC	CASSLAGGAYEQYF
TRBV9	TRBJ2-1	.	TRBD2	TGTGCCAGCAGCGTAGAGGAGCTAGCGGGGTACAATGAGCAGTTCTTC	CASSVEELAGYNEQFF
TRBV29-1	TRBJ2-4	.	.	TGCAGCGTTGTTGAGCGTCTAGCCAAAAACATTCAGTACTTC	CSVVERLAKNIQYF
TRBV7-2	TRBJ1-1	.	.	TGTGCCAGCAGCTTAGGACCAGCAGGCATTGAAGCTTTCTTT	CASSLGPAGIEAFF
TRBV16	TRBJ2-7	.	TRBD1	TGTGCCAGCAGCCAAAGGGGACAGGGGAACGAGCAGTACTTC	CASSQRGQGNEQYF
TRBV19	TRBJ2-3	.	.	TGTGCCAGTAGTATGGGAGTCTGGGTCACGCAGTATTTT	CASSMGVWVTQYF
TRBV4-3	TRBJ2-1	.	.	TGCGCCAGCAGCCCCTACGGTGGGAGCTCCTACAATGAGCAGTTCTTC	CASSPYGGSSYNEQFF
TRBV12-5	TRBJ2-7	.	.	TGTGCTAGTGTGCAGGACTTCTCCTACGAGCAGTACTTC	CASVQDFSYEQYF
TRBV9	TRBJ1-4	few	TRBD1	TGTGCCAGCAGCGTAGGGGACAGGGGATCCGCACTGTTTTTT	CASSVGDRGSALFF
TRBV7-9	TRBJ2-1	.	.	TGTGCCAGCAGCTTCTACAGGGACAATGAGCAGTTCTTC	CASSFYRDNEQFF
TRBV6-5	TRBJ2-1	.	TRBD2	TGTGCCAGCAGTTACCGGGGGGTCTCGTACAATGAGCAGTTCTTC	CASSYRGVSYNEQFF
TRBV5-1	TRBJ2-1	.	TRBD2	TGCGCCAGCAGCCCGGCTAGCGGGATGTACAATGAGCAGTTCTTC	CASSPASGMYNEQFF
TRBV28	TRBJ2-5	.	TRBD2	TGTGCCAGCAGTCTAGCGGGGCGGCAAGAGACCCAGTACTTC	CASSLAGRQETQYF